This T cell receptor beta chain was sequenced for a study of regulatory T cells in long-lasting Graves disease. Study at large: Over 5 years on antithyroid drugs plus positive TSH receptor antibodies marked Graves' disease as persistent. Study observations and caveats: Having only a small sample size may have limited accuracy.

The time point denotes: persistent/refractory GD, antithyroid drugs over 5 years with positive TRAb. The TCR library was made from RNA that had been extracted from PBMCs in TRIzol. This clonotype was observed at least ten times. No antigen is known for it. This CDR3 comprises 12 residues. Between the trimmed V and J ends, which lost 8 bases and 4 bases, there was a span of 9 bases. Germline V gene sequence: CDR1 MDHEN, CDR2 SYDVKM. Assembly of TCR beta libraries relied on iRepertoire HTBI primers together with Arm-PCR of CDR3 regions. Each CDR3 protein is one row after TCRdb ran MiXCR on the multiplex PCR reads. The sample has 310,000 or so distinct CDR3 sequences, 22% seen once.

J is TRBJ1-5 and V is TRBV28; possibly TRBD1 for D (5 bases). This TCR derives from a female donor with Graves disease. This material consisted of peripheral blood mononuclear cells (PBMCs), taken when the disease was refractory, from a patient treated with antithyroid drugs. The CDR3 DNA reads TGTGCCAGCTCAACAGGTAATCAGCCCCAGCATTTT. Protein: CASSTGNQPQHF.